This T cell receptor (beta chain) was profiled in a study of Ad26.COV2.S vaccination and SARS-CoV-2 variants. V lost 6 bases, J lost 6 bases, and 2 bases stayed unmatched. The CDR3 runs 13 residues. Germline CDR1 reads ENHRY; CDR2 reads SYGVKD. The sample's treatment: around 19 received Ad26.COV2.S at low or high dose, single or two shots; several received placebo; per-sample allocation not given. The samples date from day 63 after the first vaccine or placebo injection. At a Boston site, the person donating was an adult of 18-55 years. Its platform was an Ad26 vector, and its expressed antigen was Wuhan-strain SARS-CoV-2 spike. Sequencing was performed with immunoSEQ multiplex PCR; in TCRdb, only in-frame clones are kept and a portion is missing. The sample yields around 300,000 clones, around 89% seen once.

The chain recombines TRBV10-3 with TRBJ2-3; 11 bases line up with TRBD1. Source: peripheral blood, taken in a trial of Ad26.COV2.S vaccine versus placebo. The clonotype was recovered from a person aged 18 to 59 who received the Ad26.COV2.S COVID-19 vaccine or a placebo. CDR3 bases: TGTGCCATCAGGGACAGGGGGCGTGATACGCAGTATTTT. Translated: CAIRDRGRDTQYF.